This entry describes one T cell receptor (beta chain). Antigen specificity is unknown. The data belong to a study of CD8+ T cells in alopecia areata. Study-level results: Shared TCR sequences were less clear between patients than in mice, possibly partly from HLA diversity. Alphabeta T cells residing in normal skin are also sequenced in scalp samples.

cDNA prepared by RNA extraction and subsequent reverse transcription served as the template for sequencing. Here immunoSEQ multiplex PCR was the method, and the copy in TCRdb shows in-frame clones only, minus some. The table includes under 250,000 clones, more than 55% detected once. PBMCs, the starting material, were the source of sorted CD4+ and CD8+ T cells. The CDR3 contains 13 residues. V dropped 3 bases and J dropped 5; count of bases not matched to a gene: 0. Germline loops: CDR1 SQVTM, CDR2 ANQGSEA. The chain carries TRBV29-1 and TRBJ2-2, with 10 bases identical to TRBD1. The receptor's source is a human donor in good health. The specimen sequenced was CD8+ T cells sorted from blood. The CDR3 sequence is CSVEGQGTGELFF. DNA of the CDR3: TGCAGCGTTGAGGGACAGGGGACCGGGGAGCTGTTTTTT.